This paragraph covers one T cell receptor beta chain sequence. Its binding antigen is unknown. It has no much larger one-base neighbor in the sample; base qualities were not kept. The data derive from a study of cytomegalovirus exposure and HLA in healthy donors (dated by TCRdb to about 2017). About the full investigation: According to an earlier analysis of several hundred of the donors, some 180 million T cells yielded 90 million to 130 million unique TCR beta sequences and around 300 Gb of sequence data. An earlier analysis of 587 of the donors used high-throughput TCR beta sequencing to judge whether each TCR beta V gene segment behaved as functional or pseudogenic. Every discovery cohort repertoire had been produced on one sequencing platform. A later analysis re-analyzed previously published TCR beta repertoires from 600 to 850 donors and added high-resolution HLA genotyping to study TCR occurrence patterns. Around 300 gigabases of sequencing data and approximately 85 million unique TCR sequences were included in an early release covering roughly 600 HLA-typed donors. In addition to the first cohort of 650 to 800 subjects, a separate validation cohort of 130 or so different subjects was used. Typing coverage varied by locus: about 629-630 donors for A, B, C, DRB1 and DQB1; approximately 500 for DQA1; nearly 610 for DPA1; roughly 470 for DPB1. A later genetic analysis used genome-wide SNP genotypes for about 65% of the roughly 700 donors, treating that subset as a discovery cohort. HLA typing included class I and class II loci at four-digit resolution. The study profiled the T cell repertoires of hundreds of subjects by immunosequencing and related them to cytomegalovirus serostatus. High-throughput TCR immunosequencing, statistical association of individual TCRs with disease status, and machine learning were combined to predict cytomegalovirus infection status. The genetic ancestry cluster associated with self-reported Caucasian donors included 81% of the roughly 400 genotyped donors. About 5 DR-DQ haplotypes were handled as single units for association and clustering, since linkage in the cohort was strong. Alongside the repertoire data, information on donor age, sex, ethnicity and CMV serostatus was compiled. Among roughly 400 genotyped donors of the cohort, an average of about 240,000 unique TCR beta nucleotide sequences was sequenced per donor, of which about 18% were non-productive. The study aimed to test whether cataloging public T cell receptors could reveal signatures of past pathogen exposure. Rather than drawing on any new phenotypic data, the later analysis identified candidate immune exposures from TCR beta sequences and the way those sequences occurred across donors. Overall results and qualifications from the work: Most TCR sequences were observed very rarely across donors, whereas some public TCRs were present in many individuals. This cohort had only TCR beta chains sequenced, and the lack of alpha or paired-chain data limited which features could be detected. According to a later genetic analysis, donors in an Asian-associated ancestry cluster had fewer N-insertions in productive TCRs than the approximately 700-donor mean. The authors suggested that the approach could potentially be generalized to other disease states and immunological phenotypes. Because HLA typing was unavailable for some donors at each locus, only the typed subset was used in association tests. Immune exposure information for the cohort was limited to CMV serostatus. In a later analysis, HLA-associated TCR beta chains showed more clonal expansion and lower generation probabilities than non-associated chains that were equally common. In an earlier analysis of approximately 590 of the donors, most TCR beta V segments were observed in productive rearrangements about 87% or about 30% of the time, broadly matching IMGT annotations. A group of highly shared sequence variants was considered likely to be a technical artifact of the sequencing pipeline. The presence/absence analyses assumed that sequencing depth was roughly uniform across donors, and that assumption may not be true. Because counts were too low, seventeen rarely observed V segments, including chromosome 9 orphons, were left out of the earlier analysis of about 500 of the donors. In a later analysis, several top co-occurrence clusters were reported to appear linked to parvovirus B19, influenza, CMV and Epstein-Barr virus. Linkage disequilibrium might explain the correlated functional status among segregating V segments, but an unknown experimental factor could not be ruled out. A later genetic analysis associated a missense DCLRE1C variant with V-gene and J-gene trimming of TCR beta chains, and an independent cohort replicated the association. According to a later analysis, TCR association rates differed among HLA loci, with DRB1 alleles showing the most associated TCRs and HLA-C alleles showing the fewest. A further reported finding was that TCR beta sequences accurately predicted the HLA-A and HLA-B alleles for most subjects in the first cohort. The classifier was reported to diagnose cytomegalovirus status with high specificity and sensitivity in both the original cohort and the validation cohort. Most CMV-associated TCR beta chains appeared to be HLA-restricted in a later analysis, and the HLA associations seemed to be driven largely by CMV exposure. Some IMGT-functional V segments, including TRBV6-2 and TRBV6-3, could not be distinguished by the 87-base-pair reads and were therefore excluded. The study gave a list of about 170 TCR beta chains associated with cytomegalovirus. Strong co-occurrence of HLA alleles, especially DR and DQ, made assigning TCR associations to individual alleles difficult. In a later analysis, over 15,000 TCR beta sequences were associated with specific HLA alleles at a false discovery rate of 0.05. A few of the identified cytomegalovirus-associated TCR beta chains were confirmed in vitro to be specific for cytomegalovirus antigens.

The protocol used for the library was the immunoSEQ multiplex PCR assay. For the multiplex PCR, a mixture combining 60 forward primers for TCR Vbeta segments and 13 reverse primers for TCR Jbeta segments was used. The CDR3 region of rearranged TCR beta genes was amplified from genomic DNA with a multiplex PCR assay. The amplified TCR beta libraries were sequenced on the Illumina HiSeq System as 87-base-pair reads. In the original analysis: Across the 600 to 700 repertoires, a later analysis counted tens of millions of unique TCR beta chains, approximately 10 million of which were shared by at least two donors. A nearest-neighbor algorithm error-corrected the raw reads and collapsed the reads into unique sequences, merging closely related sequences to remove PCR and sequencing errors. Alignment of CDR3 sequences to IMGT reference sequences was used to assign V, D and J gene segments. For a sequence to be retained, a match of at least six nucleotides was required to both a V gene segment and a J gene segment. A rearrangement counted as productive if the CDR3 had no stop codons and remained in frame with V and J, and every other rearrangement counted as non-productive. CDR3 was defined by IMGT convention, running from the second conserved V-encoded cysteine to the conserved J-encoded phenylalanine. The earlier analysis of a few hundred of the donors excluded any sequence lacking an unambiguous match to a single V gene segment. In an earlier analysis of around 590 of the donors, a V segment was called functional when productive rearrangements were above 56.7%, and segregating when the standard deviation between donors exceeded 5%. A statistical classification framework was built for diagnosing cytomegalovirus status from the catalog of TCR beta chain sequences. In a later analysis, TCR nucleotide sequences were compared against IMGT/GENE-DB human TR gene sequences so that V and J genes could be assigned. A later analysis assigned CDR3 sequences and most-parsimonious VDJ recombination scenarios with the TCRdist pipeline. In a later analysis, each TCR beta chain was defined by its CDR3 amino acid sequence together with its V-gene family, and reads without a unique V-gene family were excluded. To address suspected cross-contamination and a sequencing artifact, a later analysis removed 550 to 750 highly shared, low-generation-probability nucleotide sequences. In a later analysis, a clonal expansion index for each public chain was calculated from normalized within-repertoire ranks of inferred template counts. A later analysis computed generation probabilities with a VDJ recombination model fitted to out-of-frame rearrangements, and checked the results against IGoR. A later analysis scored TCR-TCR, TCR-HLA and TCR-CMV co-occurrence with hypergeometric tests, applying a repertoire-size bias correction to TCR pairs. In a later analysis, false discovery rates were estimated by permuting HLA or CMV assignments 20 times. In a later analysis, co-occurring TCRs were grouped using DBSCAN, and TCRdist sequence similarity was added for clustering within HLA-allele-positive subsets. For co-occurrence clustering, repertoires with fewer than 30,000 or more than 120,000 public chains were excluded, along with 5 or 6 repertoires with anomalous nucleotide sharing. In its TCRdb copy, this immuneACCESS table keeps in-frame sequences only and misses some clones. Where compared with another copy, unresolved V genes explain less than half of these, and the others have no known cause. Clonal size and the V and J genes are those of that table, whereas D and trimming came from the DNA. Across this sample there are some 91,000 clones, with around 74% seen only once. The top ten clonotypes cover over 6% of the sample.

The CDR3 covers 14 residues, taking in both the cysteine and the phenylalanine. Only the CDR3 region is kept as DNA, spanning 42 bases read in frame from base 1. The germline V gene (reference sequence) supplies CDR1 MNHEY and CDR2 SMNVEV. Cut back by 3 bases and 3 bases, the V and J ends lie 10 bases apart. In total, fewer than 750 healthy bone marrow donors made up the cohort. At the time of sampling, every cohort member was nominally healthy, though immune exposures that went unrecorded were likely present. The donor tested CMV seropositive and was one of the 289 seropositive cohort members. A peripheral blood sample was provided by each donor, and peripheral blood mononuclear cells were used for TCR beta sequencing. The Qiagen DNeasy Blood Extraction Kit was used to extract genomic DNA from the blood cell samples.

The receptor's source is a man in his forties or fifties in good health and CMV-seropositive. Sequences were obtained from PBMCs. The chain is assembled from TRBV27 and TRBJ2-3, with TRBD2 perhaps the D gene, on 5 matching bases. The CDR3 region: CASSFRESTDTQYF. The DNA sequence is TGTGCCAGCAGTTTTAGGGAGTCGACAGATACGCAGTATTTT.